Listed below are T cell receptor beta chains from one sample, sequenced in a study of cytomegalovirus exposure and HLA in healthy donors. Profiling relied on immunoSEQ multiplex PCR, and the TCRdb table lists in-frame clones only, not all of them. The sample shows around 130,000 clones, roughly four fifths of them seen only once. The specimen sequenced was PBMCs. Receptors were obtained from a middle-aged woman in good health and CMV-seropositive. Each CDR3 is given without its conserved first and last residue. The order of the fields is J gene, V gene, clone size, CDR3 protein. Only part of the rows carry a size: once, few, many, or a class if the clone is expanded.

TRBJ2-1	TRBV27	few	ASSNSGTGWGSSYNEQF
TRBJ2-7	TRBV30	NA	AWSHLIGGTSYEQY
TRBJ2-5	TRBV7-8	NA	ASSSQAGGETQY
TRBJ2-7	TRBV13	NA	ASSRAGGYEQY
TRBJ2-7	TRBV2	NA	ASSIQPGGGEQY
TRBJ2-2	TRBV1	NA	TSSQERGFNTGELF
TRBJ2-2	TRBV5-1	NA	ASSRDWAGELF
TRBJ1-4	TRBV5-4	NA	ASSPGVTNEKLF
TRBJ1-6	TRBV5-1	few	ASSSGQLDSPLH
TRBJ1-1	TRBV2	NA	ASSEARGGPIEAF
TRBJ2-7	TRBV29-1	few	SVETTSGIGEQY
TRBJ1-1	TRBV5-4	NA	ASSYRDRAGGAF
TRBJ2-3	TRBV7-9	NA	ASSLPPTQGDTQY
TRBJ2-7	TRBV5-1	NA	ASSLTGTSYEQY
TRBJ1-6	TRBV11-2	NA	ASSPGQFYNSPLH
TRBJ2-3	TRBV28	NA	ASRTSGRNGYTDTQY
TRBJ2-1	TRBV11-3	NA	ASSPGHYNEQF
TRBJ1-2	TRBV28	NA	ASSLDGGAYGYT
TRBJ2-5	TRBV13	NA	ASSLSRGTQETQY
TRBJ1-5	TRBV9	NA	ASSVGTVNQPQH
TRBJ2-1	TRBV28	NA	ASSIPGYEQF
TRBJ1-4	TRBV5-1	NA	ASSWGAEGAQEKLF
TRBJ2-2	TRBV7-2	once	ASSRRDSSVVAGELF
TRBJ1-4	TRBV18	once	ASSLSTAQEKLF
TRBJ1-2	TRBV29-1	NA	SVEDRFPPAEGYT
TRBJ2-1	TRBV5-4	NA	ASSLLLAAQRSYNEQF
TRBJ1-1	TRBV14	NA	ASSQGRGAEAF
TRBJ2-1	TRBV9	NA	ASSVGKGSYNEQF
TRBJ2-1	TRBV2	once	ASSEKGLAWNEQF
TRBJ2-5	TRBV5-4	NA	ASSLSTGRGFKTQY
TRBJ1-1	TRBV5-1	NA	ASRGRREGNTEAF
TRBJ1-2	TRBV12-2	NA	ASHTDRDRDNGYT
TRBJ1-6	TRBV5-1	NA	ASSQGGQGSNSPLH
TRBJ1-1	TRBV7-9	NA	ASSFRGENTEAF
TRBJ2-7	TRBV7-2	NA	ASSAQVSSYEQY
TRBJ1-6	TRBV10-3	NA	AISDETVYNSPLH
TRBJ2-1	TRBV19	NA	ASSTAATGKF
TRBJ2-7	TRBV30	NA	AWSGRTDTIYEQY
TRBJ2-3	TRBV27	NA	ASSLARRGDTQY
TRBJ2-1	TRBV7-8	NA	ASSPRPTQGTTYNEQF
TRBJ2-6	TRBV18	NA	ASSPTRGAGANVLT
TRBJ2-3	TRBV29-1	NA	SVELRLTDTQY
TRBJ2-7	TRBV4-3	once	ASSLLGGGGEQY
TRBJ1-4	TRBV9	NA	ASSVAKGGTGGPTNEKLF
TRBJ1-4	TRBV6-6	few	ASLSDFINEKLF
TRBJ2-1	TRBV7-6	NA	ASSSLAGGLNEQF
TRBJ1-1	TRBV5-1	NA	ASTADGGSEAF
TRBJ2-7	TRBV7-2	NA	ASSFGTEREQY
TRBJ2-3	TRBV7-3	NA	ASSPGADTQY
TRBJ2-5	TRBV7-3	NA	ASSLGLTGVQETQY